The 29 T cell receptor beta chains below come from one sample, sequenced in a study of T cells in Graves' hyperthyroidism and ophthalmopathy. TCR beta CDR3 regions were amplified from RNA. The study used the HTBI primer set for a first-round RT-PCR of the TCR CDR3. TCRdb re-derived calls from the multiplex PCR reads in MiXCR, one entry per CDR3 protein. The sample contains 460,000 or so distinct CDR3 sequences, under 15% of which appear only once. Sample: blood. All receptors derive from a woman under 30 with Graves' hyperthyroidism.

This clonotype was seen repeatedly, ten times or more. V is TRBV27 and J is TRBJ1-2, with D perhaps TRBD1 (6 bases). The CDR3 consists of 13 residues. Trimming shortened V by 6 bases and J by 2 bases, and 10 bases separated the two germline ends. Per germline, CDR1 MNHEY and CDR2 SMNVEV (reference sequence). CDR3 in amino acids: CASSLGGNYGYTF. In DNA form, the CDR3 reads TGTGCCAGCAGCTTAGGGGGGAACTATGGCTACACCTTC.

For this clonotype: With a much larger clone just one base away, this may be a read error. CDR3 region: CASSFRGSHEKLFF. In nucleotides, the CDR3 is TGTGCCAGCAGTTTCCGGGGGTCCCATGAAAAACTGTTTTTT. This chain uses TRBV28 with TRBJ1-4, with D maybe TRBD1 (5 bases). The CDR3 runs to 14 residues. Trimming stripped 3 bases from V and 6 bases from J, with 11 bases between. In germline, CDR1 is MDHEN, CDR2 SYDVKM.

This clonotype was counted ten times or more. The V gene is TRBV20-1, the J gene TRBJ1-1; D may be TRBD1 (5 bases). The V end lost 2 bases, the J end lost 5 bases, and 15 bases lay between the germline ends. CDR3 length equals 14 residues. Germline CDR1 and CDR2: DFQATT and SNEGSKA (reference sequence). CDR3 bases: TGCAGTGCTAGACCCACCGCGGGGGGTACTGAAGCTTTCTTT. Amino acid sequence: CSARPTAGGTEAFF.

This clonotype was seen a few times. The rearrangement links TRBV4-2 to TRBJ1-2; 8 nucleotides agree with TRBD1. With V trimmed by 4 bases and J by 0 bases, 7 bases remained unmatched. CDR1 is LGHNA and CDR2 is YNFKEQ in the germline V gene. There are 16 residues in the CDR3. CDR3 in amino acids: CASSRPGTGANYGYTF. Written as DNA, the CDR3 is TGTGCCAGCAGCCGTCCCGGGACAGGCGCTAACTATGGCTACACCTTC.

This clonotype was seen only a few times. An end of the junction does not agree with germline; a read error may underlie this. J is TRBJ1-1 and V is TRBV28; D is uncertain. The CDR3 runs to 12 residues. Germline CDR1 MDHEN, CDR2 SYDVKM. The CDR3 loop is CVSSYRTTEAFF. CDR3 DNA: TGTGTCAGCAGTTATCGGACGACTGAAGCTTTCTTT.

The sample holds a few counts of this clonotype. The chain combines TRBV6-1 with TRBJ2-3; D possibly corresponds to TRBD2 (5 bases). CDR1 and CDR2 (germline): MNHNS, SASEGT. The ends were cut back, 6 bases at V and 4 bases at J, with 11 bases in the middle. The CDR3 spans 13 residues. DNA of the CDR3: TGTGCCAGCAGACCAGCCGGGGCAGATACGCAGTATTTT. Its translation: CASRPAGADTQYF.

In its sample, this clonotype was seen many times. The rearrangement joins TRBV11-2 to TRBJ1-6; D perhaps matches TRBD1 (5 bases). CDR1 and CDR2 (germline): SGHAT, FQNNGV. The CDR3 extends over 16 amino acids. V was trimmed by 2 bases and J by 7 bases, leaving 15 bases between them. CDR3 bases: TGTGCCAGCAGCTTATCGATAGGACACGGAAATTCACCCCTCCACTTT. This encodes CASSLSIGHGNSPLHF.

The chain employs TRBV6-1 and TRBJ2-7; 9 bases match TRBD1. Germline assignment: CDR1 MNHNS and CDR2 SASEGT. The CDR3 spans 16 residues. The V and J ends lost 5 bases and 2 bases, in that order; junction bases with no gene match: 10. CDR3 DNA sequence: TGTGCCAGCAGTCTACCGGGACAGGGTCAGCCCTACGAGCAGTACTTC. It specifies CASSLPGQGQPYEQYF.

This clonotype occurred a few times. The rearrangement joins TRBV27 to TRBJ2-4, with D tentatively TRBD1 or TRBD2 (5 bases each). The germline gives CDR1 MNHEY, CDR2 SMNVEV (reference sequence). Trimming stripped 0 bases from V and 11 bases from J, with 26 bases between. This CDR3 comprises 18 residues. The CDR3 DNA reads TGTGCCAGCAGTTTATCCCGACCGGGGCGCCGGTACGGGCTGGTTCAGTACTTC. This encodes CASSLSRPGRRYGLVQYF.

This clonotype has just a few counts. The chain is built from TRBV24-1 and TRBJ2-3; possibly TRBD2 for D (6 bases). V lost 4 bases to trimming and J lost 3 bases, with 13 bases between them. The CDR3 runs to 15 residues. Germline loops: CDR1 KGHDR, CDR2 SFDVKD. CDR3 sequence (DNA): TGTGCCACCAGTGACAATTCAGCGGGTACAGATACGCAGTATTTT. Encoded protein: CATSDNSAGTDTQYF.

This clonotype was counted at least ten times. The chain has TRBV15 and TRBJ1-3; no definite D call. From germline, CDR1 is LNHNV and CDR2 YYDKDF (reference sequence). Deletions cut 0 bases from V and 1 base from J, with 10 bases between. The CDR3 length is 16 residues. CDR3: CATSRDPGGSGNTIYF. CDR3 sequence (DNA): TGTGCCACCAGCAGAGATCCCGGCGGGTCTGGAAACACCATATATTTT.

This clonotype has at least ten counts. The gene calls are TRBV9 and TRBJ2-1, with a possible D match to TRBD2 (6 bases). Trimming pared 5 bases from V and 7 bases from J, leaving 16 bases between. CDR3 size: 14 residues. Per germline, CDR1 SGDLS and CDR2 YYNGEE. CDR3 in amino acids: CASRAGIAANEQFF. The DNA of the CDR3 is TGTGCCAGCAGGGCGGGGATAGCGGCTAATGAGCAGTTCTTC. The variable domain in full, completed from reference TRBV9 and TRBJ2-1, reads DSGVTQTPKHLITATGQRVTLRCSPRSGDLSVYWYQQSLDQGLQFLIQYYNGEERAKGNILERFSAQQFPDLHSELNLSSLELGDSALYFCASRAGIAANEQFFGPGTRLTVL.

This clonotype was recorded at least ten times. The chain couples TRBV5-5 to TRBJ1-1; 8 bases agree with TRBD1. V was clipped by 0 bases and J by 2 bases; unmatched bases: 3. The CDR3 consists of 15 residues. Germline V lookup: CDR1 SGHKS, CDR2 YYEKEE (reference sequence). As DNA, the CDR3 is TGTGCCAGCAGCTTGGTACAGGGGGTAAACACTGAAGCTTTCTTT. Translating gives CASSLVQGVNTEAFF.

This clonotype was counted ten times or more. The V gene is TRBV5-1, the J gene TRBJ1-1; 9 nucleotides match TRBD1. There are 17 residues in the CDR3. Germline CDR1 SGHRS, CDR2 YFSETQ. Trimming at V came to 3 bases and at J to 3 bases, leaving 12 bases not matched to a gene. In DNA form, the CDR3 reads TGCGCCAGCAGCTACCGACAGGGGGGAAGGTCGGACACTGAAGCTTTCTTT. Translating it yields CASSYRQGGRSDTEAFF. Complete variable domain (other parts from reference TRBV5-1 and TRBJ1-1): KAGVTQTPRYLIKTRGQQVTLSCSPISGHRSVSWYQQTPGQGLQFLFEYFSETQRNKGNFPGRFSGRQFSNSRSEMNVSTLELGDSALYLCASSYRQGGRSDTEAFFGQGTRLTVV.

This clonotype was recorded many times. This chain connects TRBV10-3 to TRBJ2-5, with D maybe TRBD2 (5 bases). Trimming removed 2 bases from V and 5 bases from J, with 12 bases in between. The germline V gene encodes CDR1 ENHRY and CDR2 SYGVKD. The length of the CDR3 is 14 residues. Written as DNA, the CDR3 is TGTGCCATCAGTGAGGGAGGCGGGTCCGAGACCCAGTACTTC. This encodes CAISEGGGSETQYF.

This clonotype was recorded at least ten times. V gene TRBV12-3 or TRBV12-4 combines with J gene TRBJ2-3, with TRBD2 identical over 8 bases. This CDR3 contains 15 residues. V shed 6 bases and J 1 base; nucleotides not matched to a gene: 6. CDR3 amino acids: CASSPGGARTDTQYF. The CDR3, as DNA: TGTGCCAGCAGCCCCGGGGGGGCGCGCACAGATACGCAGTATTTT.

A note on this clonotype: A read error may account for a junction end that differs from germline. The chain is built from TRBV11-2 and TRBJ1-6, with D maybe TRBD1 (5 bases). Germline values: CDR1 SGHAT, CDR2 FQNNGV. The CDR3 is made up of 16 amino acids. CDR3 region: CASSLFPGRGNSPLHF. CDR3 bases: TGCGCCAGCAGCCTTTTCCCGGGACGGGGGAATTCACCCCTCCACTTT.

This clonotype was seen a handful of times. J is TRBJ1-6 and V is TRBV5-5; D ambiguous. CDR1 and CDR2 (germline): SGHKS, YYEKEE (reference sequence). The CDR3 has 16 residues. V lost 4 bases and J 4 bases, leaving 15 bases between the germline ends. DNA for the CDR3: TGTGCCAGCAGCCGCGAGGATAATCCATATAATTCACCCCTCCACTTT. Translation: CASSREDNPYNSPLHF. The whole variable domain, remainder taken from reference TRBV5-5 and TRBJ1-6, is DAGVTQSPTHLIKTRGQQVTLRCSPISGHKSVSWYQQVLGQGPQFIFQYYEKEERGRGNFPDRFSARQFPNYSSELNVNALLLGDSALYLCASSREDNPYNSPLHFGNGTRLTVT.

Many counts were recorded for this clonotype. The chain is built from TRBV30 and TRBJ1-1; D remains unclear. The CDR3 contains 12 residues. Germline CDR1 reads GTSNPN; CDR2 reads SVGIG (reference sequence). V was trimmed by 3 bases and J by 3 bases, leaving 8 bases between them. As DNA, the CDR3 is TGTGCCTGGAGCCGCGGGCACACTGAAGCTTTCTTT. Its protein product is CAWSRGHTEAFF.

The sample holds many counts of this clonotype. The CDR3 DNA follows: TGTGCCAGCAGCTTAAGCAGGGACAGAAAGACCCAGTACTTC. Amino acids: CASSLSRDRKTQYF. This chain joins TRBV11-3 and TRBJ2-5, with 7 bases that match TRBD1. Per germline, CDR1 SGHNT and CDR2 YENEEA. The CDR3 is 14 amino acids. V shed 2 bases, J shed 6 bases, and the junction held 6 bases outside the gene matches.

This chain joins TRBV5-1 and TRBJ2-1, with no clear D. The CDR3 spans 15 residues. Germline CDR1 reads SGHRS; CDR2 reads YFSETQ. Trimming pared 4 bases from V and 8 bases from J, leaving 19 bases between. CDR3 residues: CASSPEPSGNYEQFF. DNA for the CDR3: TGCGCCAGCAGCCCGGAACCCTCCGGAAATTATGAGCAGTTCTTC.

This clonotype has a single count. The chain employs TRBV11-2 and TRBJ1-1; D not certain. V was pared by 0 bases and J by 8 bases, with 10 bases between. This CDR3 contains 13 residues. Germline lookup yields CDR1 SGHAT and CDR2 FQNNGV. CDR3 region: CASSLEAAAEAFF. CDR3 DNA sequence: TGTGCCAGCAGCTTAGAGGCAGCAGCGGAAGCTTTCTTT.

In its sample, this clonotype was seen many times. The chain links TRBV2 to TRBJ2-1, with 10 bases aligning to TRBD2. Germline CDR1 is SNHLY and CDR2 is FYNNEI. The CDR3 has 16 residues. Germline trimming cut 0 bases from V and 4 bases from J; bases unmatched to any gene: 3. The CDR3 reads CASSEAMGLAYNEQFF. As DNA, the CDR3 is TGTGCCAGCAGTGAAGCGATGGGACTAGCGTACAATGAGCAGTTCTTC.

This clonotype was observed at least ten times. The chain is built from TRBV5-1 and TRBJ2-3; 9 bases agree with TRBD2. The V gene's germline CDR1 is SGHRS and CDR2 YFSETQ. V dropped 4 bases and J dropped 3; count of bases not matched to a gene: 12. The length of the CDR3 is 17 residues. The CDR3 is CASSPFWREGPTDTQYF. The DNA for the CDR3 is TGCGCCAGCAGCCCGTTTTGGCGGGAGGGCCCAACAGATACGCAGTATTTT.

This clonotype was detected many times. The gene calls are TRBV2 and TRBJ2-6; D unclear. The CDR3 covers 15 residues. V shed 6 bases and J shed 0 bases, with 9 bases lying between them. The germline CDR1 and CDR2 sequences are SNHLY and FYNNEI. Here the CDR3 reads CASSRTDSGANVLTF. In DNA, the CDR3 is TGTGCCAGCAGCCGCACAGACTCTGGGGCCAACGTCCTGACTTTC.

This clonotype was observed at least ten times. The chain employs TRBV12-3 or TRBV12-4 and TRBJ2-3, with 7 nucleotides matching TRBD1. This CDR3 is 15 amino acids long. J was trimmed by 1 base and V by 3 bases; bases with no gene match: 4. The CDR3 spells CASSFDRVGTDTQYF. CDR3 DNA sequence: TGTGCCAGCAGTTTTGACAGGGTGGGCACAGATACGCAGTATTTT.

CDR3 sequence (DNA): TGCAGTGCAAGGACAGGGGGCAGGGAGACCCAGTACTTC. Amino acid sequence: CSARTGGRETQYF. The rearrangement uses TRBV20-1 and TRBJ2-5; TRBD1 agrees at 11 bases. In germline, CDR1 is DFQATT, CDR2 SNEGSKA (reference sequence). The CDR3 spans 13 residues. V shed 6 bases, J shed 5 bases, and the junction held 5 bases outside the gene matches.

In this sample, this clonotype turned up many times. The rearrangement links TRBV19 to TRBJ1-1; D not certain. The V gene lost 6 bases and the J gene lost 3 bases, with 14 bases spanning the gap. Germline V lookup: CDR1 LNHDA, CDR2 SQIVND (reference sequence). CDR3 length: 14 amino acids. The CDR3 DNA reads TGTGCCAGTAGCCCCAACGTCGGAGACACTGAAGCTTTCTTT. Translation: CASSPNVGDTEAFF.

Many counts were recorded for this clonotype. The chain has TRBV30 and TRBJ1-2; the D gene is possibly TRBD1 (6 bases). The CDR3 spans 14 residues. Trimming left V 0 bases short and J 6 bases short, with 14 bases between. Germline-derived CDR1 and CDR2 are GTSNPN and SVGIG (reference sequence). This CDR3 is CAWSVTGFLNGYTF. The DNA for the CDR3 is TGTGCCTGGAGTGTTACAGGGTTTCTCAATGGCTACACCTTC.